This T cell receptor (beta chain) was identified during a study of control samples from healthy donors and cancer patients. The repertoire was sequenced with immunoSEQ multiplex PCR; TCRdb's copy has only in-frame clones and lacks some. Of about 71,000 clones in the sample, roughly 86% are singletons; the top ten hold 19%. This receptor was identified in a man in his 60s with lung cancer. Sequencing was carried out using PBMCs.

The DNA of the CDR3 is TGTGCCAGCAGCCCGGGGAAGACTAGCACAGATACGCAGTATTTT. This gives the protein CASSPGKTSTDTQYF. This chain links TRBV6-6 with TRBJ2-3; possible D gene TRBD2, 5 bases. The length of the CDR3 is 15 residues. Per germline, CDR1 MNHNY and CDR2 SVGAGI (reference sequence). Between the trimmed V and J ends, which lost 6 bases and 0 bases, there was a span of 13 bases.